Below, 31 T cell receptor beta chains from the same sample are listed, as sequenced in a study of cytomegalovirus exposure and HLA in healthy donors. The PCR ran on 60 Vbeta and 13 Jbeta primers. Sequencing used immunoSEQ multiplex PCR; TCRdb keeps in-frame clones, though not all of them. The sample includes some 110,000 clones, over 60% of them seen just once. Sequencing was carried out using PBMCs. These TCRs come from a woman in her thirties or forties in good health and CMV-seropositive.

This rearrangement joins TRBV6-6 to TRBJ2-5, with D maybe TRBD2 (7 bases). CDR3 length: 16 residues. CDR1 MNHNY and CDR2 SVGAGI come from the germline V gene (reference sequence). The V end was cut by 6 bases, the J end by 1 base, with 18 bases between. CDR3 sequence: CASRGGLGGVQETQYF. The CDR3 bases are TGTGCCAGCAGGGGAGGGCTAGGGGGAGTCCAAGAGACCCAGTACTTC.

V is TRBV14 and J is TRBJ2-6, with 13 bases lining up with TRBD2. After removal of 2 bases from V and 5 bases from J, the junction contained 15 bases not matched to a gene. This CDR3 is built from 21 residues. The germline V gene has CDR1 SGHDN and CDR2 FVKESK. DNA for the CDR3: TGTGCCAGCAGCCAAAGATCTGCGGAGACTAGCGGGGGGCCGAGGGCCAACGTCCTGACTTTC. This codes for CASSQRSAETSGGPRANVLTF.

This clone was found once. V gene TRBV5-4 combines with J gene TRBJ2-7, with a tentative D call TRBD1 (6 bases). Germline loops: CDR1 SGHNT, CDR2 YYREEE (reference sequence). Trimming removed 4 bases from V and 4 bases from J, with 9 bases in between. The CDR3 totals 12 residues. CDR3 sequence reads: CASSVDSYEQYF. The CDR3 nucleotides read TGTGCCAGCAGCGTGGACAGTTACGAGCAGTACTTC.

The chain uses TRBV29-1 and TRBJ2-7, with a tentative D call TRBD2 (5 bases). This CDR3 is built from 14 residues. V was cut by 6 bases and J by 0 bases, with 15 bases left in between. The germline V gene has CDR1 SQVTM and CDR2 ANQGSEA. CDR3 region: CSVAQSTSSYEQYF. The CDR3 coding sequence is TGCAGCGTCGCACAGTCTACTAGCTCCTACGAGCAGTACTTC.

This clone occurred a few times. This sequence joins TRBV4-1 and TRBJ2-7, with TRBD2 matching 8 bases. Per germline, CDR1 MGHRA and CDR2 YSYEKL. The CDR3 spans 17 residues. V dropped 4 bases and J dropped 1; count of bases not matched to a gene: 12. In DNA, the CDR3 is TGCGCCAGCAGCCTCGATACCGGGGGGGCCCATTCCTACGAGCAGTACTTC. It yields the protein CASSLDTGGAHSYEQYF.

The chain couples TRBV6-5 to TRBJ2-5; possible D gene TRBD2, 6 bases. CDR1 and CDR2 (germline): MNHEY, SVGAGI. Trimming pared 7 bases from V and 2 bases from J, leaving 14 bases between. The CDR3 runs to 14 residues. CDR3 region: CASNSGTLQETQYF. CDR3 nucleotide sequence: TGTGCCAGCAATTCCGGGACTTTACAAGAGACCCAGTACTTC.

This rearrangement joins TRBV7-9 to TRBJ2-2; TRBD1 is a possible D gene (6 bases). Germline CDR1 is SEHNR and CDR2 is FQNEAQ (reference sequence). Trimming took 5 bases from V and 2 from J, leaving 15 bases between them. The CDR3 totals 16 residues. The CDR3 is CASSPPGAPNTGELFF. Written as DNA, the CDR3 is TGTGCCAGCAGCCCTCCAGGGGCCCCCAACACCGGGGAGCTGTTTTTT.

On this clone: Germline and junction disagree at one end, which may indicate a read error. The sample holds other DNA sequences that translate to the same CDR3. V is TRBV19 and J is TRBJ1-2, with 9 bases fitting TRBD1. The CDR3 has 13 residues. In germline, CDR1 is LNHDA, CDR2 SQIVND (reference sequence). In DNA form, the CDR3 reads TGCGCCTCCTCACAGGGGGCGCGCTATGGCTACACCTTC. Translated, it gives CASSQGARYGYTF.

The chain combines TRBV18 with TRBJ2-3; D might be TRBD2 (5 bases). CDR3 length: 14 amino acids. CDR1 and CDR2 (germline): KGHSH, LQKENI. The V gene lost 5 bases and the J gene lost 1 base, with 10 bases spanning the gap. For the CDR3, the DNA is TGTGCCAGCTCAACCAGTAGCGGCACAGATACGCAGTATTTT. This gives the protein CASSTSSGTDTQYF.

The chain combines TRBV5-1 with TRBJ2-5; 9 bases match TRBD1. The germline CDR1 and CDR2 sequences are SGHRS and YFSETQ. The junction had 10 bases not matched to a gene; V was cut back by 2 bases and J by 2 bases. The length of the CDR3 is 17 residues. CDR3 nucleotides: TGCGCCAGCAGCTTTGCGGGACAGGGACTCTGGCAAGAGACCCAGTACTTC. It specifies CASSFAGQGLWQETQYF.

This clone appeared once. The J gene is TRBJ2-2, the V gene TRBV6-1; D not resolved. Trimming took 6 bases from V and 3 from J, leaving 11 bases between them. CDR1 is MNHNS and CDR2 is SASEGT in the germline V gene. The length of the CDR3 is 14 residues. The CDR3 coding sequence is TGTGCCAGCAGCCTCCTCACGGACACCGGGGAGCTGTTTTTT. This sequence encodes CASSLLTDTGELFF.

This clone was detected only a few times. The CDR3 sequence: CASSPPGLAGEMVYEQYF. The CDR3 coding sequence is TGTGCCAGCAGCCCTCCGGGACTAGCGGGAGAGATGGTCTACGAGCAGTACTTC. The V and J genes are TRBV7-9 and TRBJ2-7; 14 positions agree with TRBD2. The junction had 12 bases not matched to a gene; V was cut back by 5 bases and J by 3 bases. This CDR3 region has 18 residues. Germline V lookup: CDR1 SEHNR, CDR2 FQNEAQ (reference sequence).

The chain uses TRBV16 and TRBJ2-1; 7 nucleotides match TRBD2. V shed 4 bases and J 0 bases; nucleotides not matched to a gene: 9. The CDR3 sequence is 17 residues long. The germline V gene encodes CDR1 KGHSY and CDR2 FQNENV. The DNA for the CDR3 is TGTGCCAGCAGCCGGGGGGGGGACCGGAGCTCCTACAATGAGCAGTTCTTC. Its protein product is CASSRGGDRSSYNEQFF.

The CDR3 here is CASSIRQGPGEQYF. In DNA, the CDR3 is TGTGCCAGCAGCATTCGACAGGGGCCGGGCGAGCAGTACTTC. The chain links TRBV7-6 to TRBJ2-7; TRBD1 matches 8 bases. This CDR3 comprises 14 residues. In germline, CDR1 is SGHVS, CDR2 FNYEAQ. V shed 5 bases and J 6 bases; nucleotides not matched to a gene: 9.

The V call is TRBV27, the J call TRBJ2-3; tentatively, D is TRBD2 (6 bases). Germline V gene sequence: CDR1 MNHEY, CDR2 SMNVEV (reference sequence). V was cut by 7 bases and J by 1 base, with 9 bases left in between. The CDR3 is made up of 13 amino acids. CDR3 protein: CASTTGGTDTQYF. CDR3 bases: TGTGCCAGCACCACGGGGGGCACAGATACGCAGTATTTT.

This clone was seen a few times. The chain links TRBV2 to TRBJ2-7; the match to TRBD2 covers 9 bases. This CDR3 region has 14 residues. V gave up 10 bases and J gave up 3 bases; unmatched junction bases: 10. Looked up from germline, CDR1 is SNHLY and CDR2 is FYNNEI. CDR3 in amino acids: CANKFGSGSYEQYF. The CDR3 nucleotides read TGTGCCAACAAGTTTGGTAGCGGGAGCTACGAGCAGTACTTC. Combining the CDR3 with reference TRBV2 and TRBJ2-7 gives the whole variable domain EPEVTQTPSHQVTQMGQEVILRCVPISNHLYFYWYRQILGQKVEFLVSFYNNEISEKSEIFDDQFSVERPDGSNFTLKIRSTKLEDSAMYFCANKFGSGSYEQYFGPGTRLTVT.

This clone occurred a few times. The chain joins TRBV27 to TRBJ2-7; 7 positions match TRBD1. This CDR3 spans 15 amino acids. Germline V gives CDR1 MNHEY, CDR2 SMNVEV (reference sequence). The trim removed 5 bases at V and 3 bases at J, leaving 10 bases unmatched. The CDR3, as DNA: TGTGCCAGCAGTCCCCTGGAAGGGGGCAGCTACGAGCAGTACTTC. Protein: CASSPLEGGSYEQYF.

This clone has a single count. The CDR3 sequence is CASTLRGDGNQPQHF. The CDR3 DNA sequence: TGTGCCAGCACCCTACGGGGGGATGGGAATCAGCCCCAGCATTTT. The chain uses TRBV6-6 and TRBJ1-5, with a tentative D call TRBD1 (5 bases). This CDR3 is built from 15 residues. Between the trimmed V and J ends, which lost 7 bases and 4 bases, there was a span of 17 bases. Germline CDR1 and CDR2: MNHNY and SVGAGI (reference sequence).

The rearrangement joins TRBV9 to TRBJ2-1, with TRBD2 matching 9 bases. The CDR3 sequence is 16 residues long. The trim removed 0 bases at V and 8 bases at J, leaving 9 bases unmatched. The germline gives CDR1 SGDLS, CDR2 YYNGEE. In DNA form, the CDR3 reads TGTGCCAGCAGCGTAGATGGTAGCGGGAGACTCGATGAGCAGTTCTTC. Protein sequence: CASSVDGSGRLDEQFF.

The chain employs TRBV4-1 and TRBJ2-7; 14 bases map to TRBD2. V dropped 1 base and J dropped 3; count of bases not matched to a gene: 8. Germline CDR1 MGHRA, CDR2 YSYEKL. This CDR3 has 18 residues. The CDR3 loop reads CASSQGLAGGFLVYEQYF. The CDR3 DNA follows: TGCGCCAGCAGCCAAGGACTAGCGGGAGGGTTTCTGGTCTACGAGCAGTACTTC.

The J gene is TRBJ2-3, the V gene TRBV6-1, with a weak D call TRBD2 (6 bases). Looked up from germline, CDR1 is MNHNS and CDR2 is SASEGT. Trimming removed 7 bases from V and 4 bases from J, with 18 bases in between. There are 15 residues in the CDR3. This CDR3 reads CASIPGLGLPDTQYF. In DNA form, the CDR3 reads TGTGCCAGCATACCGGGACTTGGCCTTCCAGATACGCAGTATTTT.

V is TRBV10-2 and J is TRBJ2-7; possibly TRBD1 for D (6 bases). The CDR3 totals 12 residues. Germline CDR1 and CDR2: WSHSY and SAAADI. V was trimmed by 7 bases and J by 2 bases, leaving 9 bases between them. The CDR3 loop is CASTGQTYEQYF. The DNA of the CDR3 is TGCGCCAGCACCGGACAGACCTACGAGCAGTACTTC.

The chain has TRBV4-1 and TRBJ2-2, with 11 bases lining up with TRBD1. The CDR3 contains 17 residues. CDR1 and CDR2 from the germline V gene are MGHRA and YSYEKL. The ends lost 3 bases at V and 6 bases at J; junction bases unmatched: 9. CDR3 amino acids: CASSHLPGQGEAGELFF. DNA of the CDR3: TGCGCCAGCAGCCACTTGCCGGGACAGGGGGAGGCCGGGGAGCTGTTTTTT.

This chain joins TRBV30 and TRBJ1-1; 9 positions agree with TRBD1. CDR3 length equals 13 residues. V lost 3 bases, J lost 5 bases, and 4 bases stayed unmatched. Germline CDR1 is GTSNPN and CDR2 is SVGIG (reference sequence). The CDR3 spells CAWRGQGTTEAFF. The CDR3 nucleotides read TGTGCCTGGAGGGGACAGGGTACTACTGAAGCTTTCTTT.

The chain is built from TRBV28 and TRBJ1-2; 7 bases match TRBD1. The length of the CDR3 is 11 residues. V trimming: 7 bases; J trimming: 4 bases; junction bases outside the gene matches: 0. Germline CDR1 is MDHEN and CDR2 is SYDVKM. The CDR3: CASTGGYGYTF. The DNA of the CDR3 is TGTGCCAGCACAGGGGGCTATGGCTACACCTTC.

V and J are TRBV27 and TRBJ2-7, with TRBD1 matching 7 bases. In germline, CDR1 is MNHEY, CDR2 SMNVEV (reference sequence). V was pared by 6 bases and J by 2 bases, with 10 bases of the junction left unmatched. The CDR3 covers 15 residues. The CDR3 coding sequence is TGTGCCAGCAGGACAGGGTGGGAATCCCCCTACGAGCAGTACTTC. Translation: CASRTGWESPYEQYF.

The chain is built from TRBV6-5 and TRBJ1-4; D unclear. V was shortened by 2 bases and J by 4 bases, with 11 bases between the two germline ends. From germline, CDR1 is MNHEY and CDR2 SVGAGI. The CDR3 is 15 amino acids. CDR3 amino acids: CASSYHPGNNEKLFF. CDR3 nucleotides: TGTGCCAGCAGTTACCACCCAGGAAATAATGAAAAACTGTTTTTT.

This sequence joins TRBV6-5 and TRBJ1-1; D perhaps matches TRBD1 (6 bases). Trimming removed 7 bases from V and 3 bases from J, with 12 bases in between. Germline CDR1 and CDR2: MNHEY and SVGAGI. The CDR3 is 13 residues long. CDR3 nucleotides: TGTGCCAGCAATGGACAGCTCCACACTGAAGCTTTCTTT. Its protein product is CASNGQLHTEAFF.

The CDR3 sequence is CASSTETGIVKTQYF. DNA of the CDR3: TGTGCCAGTAGTACAGAAACAGGGATTGTGAAGACCCAGTACTTC. The J gene is TRBJ2-5, the V gene TRBV19; D perhaps matches TRBD1 (6 bases). Trimming pared 4 bases from V and 6 bases from J, leaving 18 bases between. Germline V gives CDR1 LNHDA, CDR2 SQIVND (reference sequence). The CDR3 loop spans 15 amino acids. The full variable domain, completed using reference TRBV19 and TRBJ2-5, is DGGITQSPKYLFRKEGQNVTLSCEQNLNHDAMYWYRQDPGQGLRLIYYSQIVNDFQKGDIAEGYSVSREKKESFPLTVTSAQKNPTAFYLCASSTETGIVKTQYFGPGTRLLVL.

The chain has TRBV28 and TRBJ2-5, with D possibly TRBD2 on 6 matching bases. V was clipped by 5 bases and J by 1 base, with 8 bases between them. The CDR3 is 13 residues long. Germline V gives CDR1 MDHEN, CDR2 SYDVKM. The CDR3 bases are TGTGCCAGCAGTCGGGGGATCCAAGAGACCCAGTACTTC. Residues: CASSRGIQETQYF. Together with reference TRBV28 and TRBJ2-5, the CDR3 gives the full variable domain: DVKVTQSSRYLVKRTGEKVFLECVQDMDHENMFWYRQDPGLGLRLIYFSYDVKMKEKGDIPEGYSVSREKKERFSLILESASTNQTSMYLCASSRGIQETQYFGPGTRLLVL.

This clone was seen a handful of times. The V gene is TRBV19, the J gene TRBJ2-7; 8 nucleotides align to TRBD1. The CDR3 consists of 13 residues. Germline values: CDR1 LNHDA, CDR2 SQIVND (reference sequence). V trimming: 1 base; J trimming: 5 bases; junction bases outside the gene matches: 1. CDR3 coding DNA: TGTGCCAGTAGTATAGGGACAGGGAACGAGCAGTACTTC. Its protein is CASSIGTGNEQYF.